The clone carrying this T cell receptor beta chain was recorded at least ten times. The antigen is undetermined. The data were obtained in a study of response to subunit inactivated influenza vaccine. Findings and caveats of the study: The authors proposed limited new T cell recruitment per seasonal influenza vaccination.

TCRdb recomputed calls from the RT-PCR reads with MiXCR, one row per CDR3 protein. The sample contains 650,000 to 800,000 distinct CDR3 sequences, around 14% of which appear only once. Germline V gene data show CDR1 as LNHNV and CDR2 as YYDKDF (reference sequence). The CDR3 length is 15 residues. After removal of 1 base from V and 5 bases from J, the junction contained 4 bases not matched to a gene. This sample comprised PBMCs from blood, obtained 14 days before vaccination. The receptor's source is a middle-aged man who received an inactivated influenza vaccine. The chain is built from TRBV15 and TRBJ2-3; the match to TRBD1 covers 9 bases. In DNA form, the CDR3 reads TGTGCCACCAGCAGAGGGACAGGGGCAAAAGATACGCAGTATTTT. Its protein is CATSRGTGAKDTQYF.